Presented here are 32 T cell receptor beta chains from one specimen sequenced in a study of cytomegalovirus exposure and HLA in healthy donors. The PCR had 60 Vbeta and 13 Jbeta primers. Produced via immunoSEQ multiplex PCR; TCRdb's table is partial and in-frame only. The sample lists more than 85,000 clones, around 80% occurring once. Sequenced sample: PBMCs. These receptors all stem from a male donor in good health and CMV-seronegative.

This clone was found many times. The chain couples TRBV7-9 to TRBJ2-3, with D possibly TRBD2 on 5 matching bases. V gave up 3 bases and J gave up 2 bases, with 9 bases separating them. In germline, CDR1 is SEHNR, CDR2 FQNEAQ (reference sequence). This CDR3 region has 14 residues. CDR3 sequence reads: CASSFLAPTDTQYF. In nucleotides, the CDR3 is TGTGCCAGCAGCTTCCTAGCTCCCACAGATACGCAGTATTTT. Variable domain in full (rest from reference TRBV7-9 and TRBJ2-3): DTGVSQNPRHKITKRGQNVTFRCDPISEHNRLYWYRQTLGQGPEFLTYFQNEAQLEKSRLLSDRFSAERPKGSFSTLEIQRTEQGDSAMYLCASSFLAPTDTQYFGPGTRLTVL.

This chain uses TRBV4-1 with TRBJ2-7; 7 nucleotides match TRBD2. The V and J ends lost 0 bases and 5 bases, in that order; junction bases with no gene match: 7. CDR3 length equals 15 residues. Germline CDR1 reads MGHRA; CDR2 reads YSYEKL. CDR3 protein: CASSQDREGRDEQYF. For the CDR3, the DNA is TGCGCCAGCAGCCAAGATCGTGAAGGGAGGGACGAGCAGTACTTC.

The chain employs TRBV6-1 and TRBJ2-6, with D perhaps matching TRBD2 (6 bases). The CDR3 length is 15 residues. CDR1 and CDR2 (germline): MNHNS, SASEGT. V was pared by 5 bases and J by 1 base, with 9 bases between. The CDR3 coding sequence is TGTGCCAGCAGTTTCGGGACTTCTGGGGCCAACGTCCTGACTTTC. Protein product: CASSFGTSGANVLTF.

The chain is built from TRBV4-2 and TRBJ2-4; 7 bases fit TRBD1. V was pared by 4 bases and J by 9 bases, with 12 bases of the junction left unmatched. From germline, CDR1 is LGHNA and CDR2 YNFKEQ. This CDR3 region has 15 residues. The CDR3 protein is CASSREGASESIQYF. CDR3 in DNA: TGTGCCAGCAGCCGCGAGGGGGCATCTGAGAGCATTCAGTACTTC.

The chain joins TRBV27 to TRBJ2-2; 9 positions match TRBD2. The J segment lost 5 bases and the V segment lost 5 bases, leaving 9 bases of the junction unmatched. This CDR3 region has 16 residues. Germline V gives CDR1 MNHEY, CDR2 SMNVEV (reference sequence). CDR3 sequence: CASSPLWREGTGELFF. The CDR3 DNA reads as TGTGCCAGCAGTCCCCTATGGCGGGAGGGAACCGGGGAGCTGTTTTTT.

J is TRBJ2-1 and V is TRBV30; TRBD1 matches at 12 bases. V shed 4 bases and J 12 bases; nucleotides not matched to a gene: 10. The CDR3 sequence is 14 residues long. Germline CDR1 and CDR2: GTSNPN and SVGIG (reference sequence). The CDR3 loop is CAWTRGDRGLRQFF. The CDR3, as DNA: TGTGCCTGGACCAGAGGGGACAGGGGGCTTAGGCAGTTCTTC.

The gene calls are TRBV9 and TRBJ2-3; 13 nucleotides line up with TRBD2. Looked up from germline, CDR1 is SGDLS and CDR2 is YYNGEE. V lost 4 bases and J lost 2; bases outside the gene matches: 4. There are 16 residues in the CDR3. The CDR3 spells CASSPGLAGVTDTQYF. In DNA, the CDR3 is TGTGCCAGCAGCCCCGGACTAGCGGGAGTCACAGATACGCAGTATTTT.

The CDR3 DNA sequence: TGTGCCAGCACCCCGCTGGCGGGAGAGGCCTACAATGAGCAGTTCTTC. Protein product: CASTPLAGEAYNEQFF. This sequence joins TRBV28 and TRBJ2-1; TRBD2 matches 7 bases. V lost 7 bases and J lost 2; bases outside the gene matches: 11. Germline V lookup: CDR1 MDHEN, CDR2 SYDVKM. This CDR3 comprises 16 residues.

This clone was detected a few times. This chain uses TRBV29-1 with TRBJ1-2; TRBD1 is a possible D gene (6 bases). V was cut by 6 bases and J by 8 bases, with 13 bases left in between. Germline CDR1 reads SQVTM; CDR2 reads ANQGSEA. CDR3 size: 11 residues. DNA for the CDR3: TGCAGCGTCTGGGACATGAGGGGCTACACCTTC. The encoded protein is CSVWDMRGYTF.

As for this clone: The same CDR3 arises from other DNA sequences in this sample as well. J is TRBJ1-1 and V is TRBV7-2; TRBD1 aligns across 7 bases. V shed 5 bases, J shed 1 base, and the junction held 7 bases outside the gene matches. This CDR3 is built from 15 residues. CDR1 and CDR2 from the germline V gene are SGHTA and FQGNSA. CDR3 sequence reads: CASSPRTGTNTEAFF. The CDR3 DNA sequence: TGTGCCAGCAGCCCACGGACAGGAACGAACACTGAAGCTTTCTTT.

This clone was found once. The chain has TRBV18 and TRBJ1-5; D may be TRBD1 (6 bases). Trimming shortened V by 2 bases and J by 2 bases, and 13 bases separated the two germline ends. CDR1 KGHSH and CDR2 LQKENI come from the germline V gene. The CDR3 sequence is 16 residues long. The CDR3 DNA reads as TGTGCCAGCTCACCATCACAGGGATCTGGCAATCAGCCCCAGCATTTT. Residues: CASSPSQGSGNQPQHF. Based on the CDR3 plus reference TRBV18 and TRBJ1-5, the full variable domain is NAGVMQNPRHLVRRRGQEARLRCSPMKGHSHVYWYRQLPEEGLKFMVYLQKENIIDESGMPKERFSAEFPKEGPSILRIQQVVRGDSAAYFCASSPSQGSGNQPQHFGDGTRLSIL.

V and J are TRBV4-1 and TRBJ2-3; TRBD2 matches 15 bases. Germline V gene data show CDR1 as MGHRA and CDR2 as YSYEKL. J was trimmed by 3 bases and V by 4 bases; bases with no gene match: 5. The CDR3 length is 17 residues. CDR3 loop: CASSRGGLAGGTDTQYF. CDR3 coding DNA: TGCGCCAGCAGCCGAGGGGGACTAGCGGGAGGAACAGATACGCAGTATTTT.

The J gene is TRBJ2-3, the V gene TRBV9; the D is unclear. V was clipped by 0 bases and J by 0 bases, with 8 bases between them. Per germline, CDR1 SGDLS and CDR2 YYNGEE. The CDR3 is 15 amino acids. The CDR3 DNA follows: TGTGCCAGCAGCGTAGGCGGCGGCAGCACAGATACGCAGTATTTT. Translating it yields CASSVGGGSTDTQYF.

This chain uses TRBV4-2 with TRBJ2-7; D might be TRBD2 (5 bases). Looked up from germline, CDR1 is LGHNA and CDR2 is YNFKEQ. The germline V and J ends were trimmed by 7 bases and 0 bases, with 16 bases remaining between them. The CDR3 is 15 residues long. The CDR3, as DNA: TGTGCCAGCACCAAAGACCAGCGGTCCTCCTACGAGCAGTACTTC. Translation: CASTKDQRSSYEQYF.

The sample holds many counts of this clone. The chain uses TRBV6-1 and TRBJ1-5; TRBD1 matches at 7 bases. CDR1 and CDR2 (germline): MNHNS, SASEGT. Trimming removed 6 bases from V and 6 bases from J; junction bases left unmatched: 11. CDR3 length: 15 amino acids. The CDR3 DNA follows: TGTGCCAGCAGCCCGACAGGCGAGGGGGCTCAGCCCCAGCATTTT. Protein product: CASSPTGEGAQPQHF.

This chain uses TRBV7-9 with TRBJ1-4; D gene uncertain. The length of the CDR3 is 15 residues. Germline V gene lookup returns CDR1 SEHNR and CDR2 FQNEAQ (reference sequence). The V gene lost 3 bases and the J gene lost 1 base, with 9 bases spanning the gap. The CDR3 sequence is CASSLDGRTNEKLFF. The CDR3 DNA is TGTGCCAGCAGCTTGGACGGGAGAACTAATGAAAAACTGTTTTTT. Based on the CDR3 plus reference TRBV7-9 and TRBJ1-4, the full variable domain is DTGVSQNPRHKITKRGQNVTFRCDPISEHNRLYWYRQTLGQGPEFLTYFQNEAQLEKSRLLSDRFSAERPKGSFSTLEIQRTEQGDSAMYLCASSLDGRTNEKLFFGSGTQLSVL.

The table lists this clone with a few counts. This chain links TRBV19 with TRBJ2-3; 7 bases are shared with TRBD1. After removal of 4 bases from V and 0 bases from J, the junction contained 4 bases not matched to a gene. CDR3 length: 15 residues. Germline loops: CDR1 LNHDA, CDR2 SQIVND (reference sequence). CDR3 residues: CASSTDRVSTDTQYF. In DNA form, the CDR3 reads TGTGCCAGTAGTACCGACAGGGTAAGCACAGATACGCAGTATTTT. Full variable domain (remainder filled in from reference TRBV19 and TRBJ2-3): DGGITQSPKYLFRKEGQNVTLSCEQNLNHDAMYWYRQDPGQGLRLIYYSQIVNDFQKGDIAEGYSVSREKKESFPLTVTSAQKNPTAFYLCASSTDRVSTDTQYFGPGTRLTVL.

The genes are TRBV27 and TRBJ2-7; tentative D call: TRBD1 (6 bases). Trimming stripped 1 base from V and 3 bases from J, with 10 bases between. Per germline, CDR1 MNHEY and CDR2 SMNVEV (reference sequence). This CDR3 spans 14 amino acids. The CDR3 sequence: CASSLWGRGYEQYF. The DNA for the CDR3 is TGTGCCAGCAGTTTATGGGGGCGCGGCTACGAGCAGTACTTC.

This clone turned up a few times. This chain uses TRBV29-1 with TRBJ2-7; D ambiguous. Germline CDR1 SQVTM, CDR2 ANQGSEA. The CDR3 is 12 amino acids. Deletions cut 3 bases from V and 3 bases from J, with 9 bases between. CDR3 DNA: TGCAGCGTTGAGGCTAGGAACTACGAGCAGTACTTC. Protein sequence: CSVEARNYEQYF.

The chain carries TRBV4-1 and TRBJ2-1, with 13 bases aligning to TRBD2. This CDR3 region has 17 residues. Trimming removed 4 bases from V and 1 base from J; junction bases left unmatched: 4. CDR1 is MGHRA and CDR2 is YSYEKL in the germline V gene. The CDR3 is CASSRSGLAGSYNEQFF. The CDR3 DNA reads as TGCGCCAGCAGCCGGTCGGGACTAGCGGGGTCCTACAATGAGCAGTTCTTC.

The chain is built from TRBV4-3 and TRBJ2-7; 10 bases match TRBD2. This CDR3 is 16 amino acids long. Germline V gene lookup returns CDR1 LGHNA and CDR2 YSLEER. Trimming cost V 1 base and J 5 bases; bases outside gene matches: 8. The chain's CDR3 is CASSQGLAGEGHEQYF. DNA of the CDR3: TGCGCCAGCAGCCAAGGGCTAGCGGGAGAGGGGCACGAGCAGTACTTC.

The chain links TRBV12-5 to TRBJ2-4; D gene unclear. Trimming removed 7 bases from V and 0 bases from J, with 16 bases in between. CDR3 size: 16 residues. The germline CDR1 and CDR2 sequences are LGHNT and FRNRAP. The CDR3 DNA follows: TGTGCTAGTGTTCCCACTGCGAGACTAGCCAAAAACATTCAGTACTTC. Translated: CASVPTARLAKNIQYF.

V usage is TRBV6-5 and J usage is TRBJ2-7; TRBD1 matches 8 bases. Trimming at V came to 8 bases and at J to 1 base, leaving 1 base not matched to a gene. The CDR3 contains 12 residues. The germline gives CDR1 MNHEY, CDR2 SVGAGI. CDR3 nucleotide sequence: TGTGCCAGCCGGACAGGGTCCTACGAGCAGTACTTC. This codes for CASRTGSYEQYF.

In regard to this clone: At one boundary the junction diverges from the germline segment, which might be a read error. The V and J genes are TRBV5-8 and TRBJ2-1; maybe TRBD1 (5 bases). The germline V gene encodes CDR1 SGHTS and CDR2 YDEGEE. CDR3 length: 15 residues. CDR3 DNA sequence: TGTGCCAGCAGCTTGCGGCAGGGCTCCTTCAATGAGCAGTTCTTC. It yields the protein CASSLRQGSFNEQFF. Full variable domain (outside the CDR3, taken from reference TRBV5-8 and TRBJ2-1): EAGVTQSPTHLIKTRGQQATLRCSPISGHTSVYWYQQALGLGLQFLLWYDEGEERNRGNFPPRFSGRQFPNYSSELNVNALELEDSALYLCASSLRQGSFNEQFFGPGTRLTVL.

The chain recombines TRBV18 with TRBJ2-3, with D possibly TRBD1 on 5 matching bases. Trimming removed 2 bases at V and 3 bases at J, with 9 bases between. The CDR3 runs to 14 residues. Germline values: CDR1 KGHSH, CDR2 LQKENI. The chain's CDR3 is CASSPDSTTDTQYF. CDR3 coding DNA: TGTGCCAGCTCACCAGACAGTACAACAGATACGCAGTATTTT.

This clone was seen a handful of times. The chain links TRBV11-2 to TRBJ2-5; 15 nucleotides align to TRBD2. V dropped 5 bases and J dropped 2; count of bases not matched to a gene: 9. The germline CDR1 and CDR2 sequences are SGHAT and FQNNGV. The CDR3 loop spans 18 amino acids. CDR3 nucleotide sequence: TGTGCCAGCAGCGGACTAGCGGGAGGGCCAGGGGGACAAGAGACCCAGTACTTC. This gives the protein CASSGLAGGPGGQETQYF.

This chain joins TRBV11-2 and TRBJ2-7; 11 bases agree with TRBD2. The germline CDR1 and CDR2 sequences are SGHAT and FQNNGV. The V segment lost 4 bases and the J segment 6 bases; nucleotides outside the gene matches: 11. The CDR3 contains 16 residues. The CDR3: CASSSPIAGGPVEQYF. CDR3 sequence (DNA): TGTGCCAGCAGCTCCCCGATAGCGGGAGGGCCGGTCGAGCAGTACTTC.

The table lists this clone with a few counts. The chain recombines TRBV2 with TRBJ1-1; weak D call: TRBD1 (6 bases). The CDR3 is 14 residues long. V lost 4 bases and J lost 6, with 15 bases in between. Germline loops: CDR1 SNHLY, CDR2 FYNNEI. In DNA form, the CDR3 reads TGTGCCAGCAGTGTAGAACAGGGAGTCCCTGAAGCTTTCTTT. Its protein is CASSVEQGVPEAFF.

The chain uses TRBV28 and TRBJ2-5; the D call may be TRBD1 or TRBD2 (9 bases each). Germline-derived CDR1 and CDR2 are MDHEN and SYDVKM. The CDR3 is made up of 18 amino acids. V was cut by 5 bases and J by 5 bases, with 27 bases left in between. CDR3 amino acids: CASSPGTGWVAGEETQYF. In DNA, the CDR3 is TGTGCCAGCAGTCCCGGGACAGGGTGGGTAGCGGGAGAGGAGACCCAGTACTTC. The whole variable domain, remainder taken from reference TRBV28 and TRBJ2-5, is DVKVTQSSRYLVKRTGEKVFLECVQDMDHENMFWYRQDPGLGLRLIYFSYDVKMKEKGDIPEGYSVSREKKERFSLILESASTNQTSMYLCASSPGTGWVAGEETQYFGPGTRLLVL.

The chain has TRBV5-4 and TRBJ2-5; 11 nucleotides align to TRBD1. The junction had 9 bases not matched to a gene; V was cut back by 3 bases and J by 5 bases. The germline CDR1 and CDR2 sequences are SGHNT and YYREEE (reference sequence). This CDR3 comprises 16 residues. CDR3 nucleotides: TGTGCCAGCAGCTCCGGGACAGGGGGACCCATGGAGACCCAGTACTTC. As protein: CASSSGTGGPMETQYF.

J is TRBJ1-3 and V is TRBV19, with 8 bases aligning to TRBD1. The J segment lost 1 base and the V segment lost 5 bases, leaving 7 bases of the junction unmatched. The CDR3 consists of 16 residues. The germline CDR1 and CDR2 sequences are LNHDA and SQIVND (reference sequence). For the CDR3, the DNA is TGTGCCAGTAGTGAGGACAGGGTGATATCTGGAAACACCATATATTTT. Amino acids: CASSEDRVISGNTIYF.

The chain recombines TRBV18 with TRBJ2-1, with 14 bases matching TRBD2. Unmatched junction bases numbered 2, after V lost 3 bases and J lost 1 base. This CDR3 has 17 residues. The germline V gene encodes CDR1 KGHSH and CDR2 LQKENI. This chain's CDR3 is CASSPGLAGVSYNEQFF. In nucleotides, the CDR3 is TGTGCCAGCTCACCGGGACTAGCGGGAGTGTCCTACAATGAGCAGTTCTTC.